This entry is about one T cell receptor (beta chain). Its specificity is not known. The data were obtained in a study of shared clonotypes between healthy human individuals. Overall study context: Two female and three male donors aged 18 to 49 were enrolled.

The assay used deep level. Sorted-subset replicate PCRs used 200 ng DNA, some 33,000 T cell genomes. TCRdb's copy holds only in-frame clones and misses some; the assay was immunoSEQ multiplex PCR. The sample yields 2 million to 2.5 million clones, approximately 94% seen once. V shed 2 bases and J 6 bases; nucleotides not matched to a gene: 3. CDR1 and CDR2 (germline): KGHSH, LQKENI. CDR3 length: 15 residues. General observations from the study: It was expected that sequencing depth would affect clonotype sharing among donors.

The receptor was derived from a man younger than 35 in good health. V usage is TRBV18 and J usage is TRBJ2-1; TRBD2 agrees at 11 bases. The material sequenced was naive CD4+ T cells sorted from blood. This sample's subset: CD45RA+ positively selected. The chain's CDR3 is CASSPGSGRGNEQFF. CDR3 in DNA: TGTGCCAGCTCACCAGGTAGCGGGAGGGGCAATGAGCAGTTCTTC.